The TCR beta chain under discussion was sequenced for a study of T-cell reconstitution after alpha-beta-depleted transplantation in children. CDR1 SGHAT and CDR2 FQNNGV come from the germline V gene. CDR3 length: 17 amino acids. Trimming took off 2 bases at V and 0 bases at J, with 11 bases between the two ends. Study-wide points: Newly generated T cells supplied most T-cell counts and diversity one year post-transplant. Elevated TCRbeta diversity at day 60 was traced, in some patients, to surviving recipient T cells and thymic progenitors.

About this clonotype itself: Its antigen is undetermined.

Preparing the TCRbeta library involved the use of unique molecular identifiers. MiXCR was run by TCRdb on the PCR reads, yielding one entry per CDR3 protein. The sample lists around 490,000 distinct CDR3 sequences; about an eighth were seen once. The source is a female patient aged 2-15 years who had a stem cell transplant for aplastic anemia, so the T cells may come from the graft donor. The sequencing here drew on PBMCs, mostly from graft donor cells, taken 180 days after TCRalphabeta/CD19-depleted stem cell transplant. The rearrangement links TRBV11-2 to TRBJ1-6; no clear D gene. DNA of the CDR3: TGTGCCAGCAGCTTAAGCAGAACGAGCTCCTATAATTCACCCCTCCACTTT. Protein product: CASSLSRTSSYNSPLHF. The whole variable domain, filled in from reference TRBV11-2 and TRBJ1-6, reads EAGVAQSPRYKIIEKRQSVAFWCNPISGHATLYWYQQILGQGPKLLIQFQNNGVVDDSQLPKDRFSAERLKGVDSTLKIQPAKLEDSAVYLCASSLSRTSSYNSPLHFGNGTRLTVT.